This TCR beta chain is from a study of OX40 agonist ivuxolimab in advanced cancers. General study results and limits: Clonal expansion was seen in CD4+ and CD8+ blood T cells by week 6 at 0.1 to 3.0 mg/kg. Average numbers of expanded clones were greater in CD8+ T cells than in CD4+. The specificity for antigen of the expanded peripheral T cells was not determined.

This CDR3 comprises 13 residues. Germline lookup yields CDR1 SGDLS and CDR2 YYNGEE. V was clipped by 4 bases and J by 2 bases, with 7 bases between them. Baseline was the first blood sampling point, followed by cycle 4 day 1 and cycle 7 day 1. Turning to this clone: The antigen is not known.

Method: immunoSEQ multiplex PCR; TCRdb's copy keeps in-frame clones and lacks some. The sample includes 25,000 to 35,000 clones, 86% seen only once; the top ten take about 30%. Sequencing was performed on CD4+ or CD8+ T cells sorted from blood, taken in a trial of the OX40 agonist ivuxolimab. The sequence derives from an adult with an advanced solid tumor such as melanoma, head and neck, liver or kidney cancer. J is TRBJ2-1 and V is TRBV9, with D unclear. In DNA form, the CDR3 reads TGTGCCAGCAGCTCCCTCCCCTACAATGAGCAGTTCTTC. Translated, it gives CASSSLPYNEQFF. The full variable domain, its missing parts supplied by reference TRBV9 and TRBJ2-1, is DSGVTQTPKHLITATGQRVTLRCSPRSGDLSVYWYQQSLDQGLQFLIQYYNGEERAKGNILERFSAQQFPDLHSELNLSSLELGDSALYFCASSSLPYNEQFFGPGTRLTVL.